One TCR beta chain is described in this entry. The entry originates in a study of cytomegalovirus exposure and HLA in healthy donors. Amplification used 60 Vbeta primers and 13 Jbeta primers. The repertoire was sequenced with immunoSEQ multiplex PCR; TCRdb's copy has only in-frame clones and lacks some. The sample has some 96,000 clones, roughly 80% seen once. Unrecorded immune exposure was likely among donors, who were nominally healthy when sampled. Germline CDR1 is SEHNR and CDR2 is FQNEAQ (reference sequence). V gave up 5 bases and J gave up 2 bases, with 20 bases separating them. The CDR3 spans 17 residues.

This TCR was sampled from a female donor in good health and CMV-seronegative. Sequenced input: PBMCs. The V call is TRBV7-9, the J call TRBJ2-3, with a possible D match to TRBD2 (5 bases). CDR3 region: CASSPGLSLLITDTQYF. CDR3 in DNA: TGTGCCAGCAGCCCTGGACTTTCTCTCCTGATCACAGATACGCAGTATTTT.